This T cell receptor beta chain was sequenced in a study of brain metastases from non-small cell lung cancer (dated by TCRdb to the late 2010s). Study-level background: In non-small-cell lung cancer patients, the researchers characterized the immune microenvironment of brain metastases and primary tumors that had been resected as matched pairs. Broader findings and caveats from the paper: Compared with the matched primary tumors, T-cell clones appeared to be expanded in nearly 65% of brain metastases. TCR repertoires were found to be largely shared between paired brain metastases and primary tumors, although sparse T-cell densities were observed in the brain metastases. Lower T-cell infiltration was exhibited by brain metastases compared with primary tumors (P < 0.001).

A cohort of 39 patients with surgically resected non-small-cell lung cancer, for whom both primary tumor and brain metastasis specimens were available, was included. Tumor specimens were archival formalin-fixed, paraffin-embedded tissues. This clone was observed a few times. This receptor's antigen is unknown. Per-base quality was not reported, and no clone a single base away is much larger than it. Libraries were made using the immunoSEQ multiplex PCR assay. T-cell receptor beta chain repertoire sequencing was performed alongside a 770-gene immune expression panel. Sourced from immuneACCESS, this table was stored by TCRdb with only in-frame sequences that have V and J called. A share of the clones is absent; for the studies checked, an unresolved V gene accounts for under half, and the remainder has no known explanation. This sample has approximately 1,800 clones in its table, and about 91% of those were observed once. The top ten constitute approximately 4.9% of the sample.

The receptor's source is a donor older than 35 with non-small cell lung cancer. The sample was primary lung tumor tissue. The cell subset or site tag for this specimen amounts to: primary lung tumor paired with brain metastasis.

Here is the DNA: TGTGCCACCAGCCCGGGGGATATGAACACTGAAGCTTTCTTT. Translation gives CATSPGDMNTEAFF. This receptor chain uses TRBV24-1 and TRBJ1-1, with a tentative D gene TRBD1 over 5 matching bases. Reading the germline V gene gives CDR1 KGHDR and CDR2 SFDVKD. From the cysteine up to the phenylalanine, the CDR3 has a length of 14 residues. The retained sequence is limited to the CDR3, 42 bases, with the frame set at the first base. Deletion took 7 bases off V and 0 bases off J, with a span of 11 bases between the germline ends.